This T cell receptor beta chain was sequenced in a study of T cell repertoires in cytomegalovirus infection. TCRdb analysed the reads with MiXCR anew, one entry per CDR3 protein. The sample consists of some 150,000 distinct CDR3 sequences, around 24% of them appearing once. Comments on this clonotype: Its antigen remains unknown.

V gave up 2 bases and J gave up 6 bases; unmatched junction bases: 11. CDR3 length equals 17 residues. Looked up from germline, CDR1 is LNHNV and CDR2 is YYDKDF (reference sequence). Whole-study results and caveats: HLA-C-restricted CMV-specific TCR beta clonotypes were dominant in the ex vivo response.

The receptor was derived from a human donor in good health (CMV status not recorded). Some clones in this sample may be carry-over from other donors' samples. Sequencing used PBMCs. This chain links TRBV15 with TRBJ1-2; 11 nucleotides align to TRBD1. The CDR3: CATSRPGTGGFLDGYTF. The CDR3 bases are TGTGCCACCAGCAGACCAGGGACAGGGGGGTTTTTAGATGGCTACACCTTC.